The 18 T cell receptor beta chains below were found in one sample sequenced in a study of blood T cell repertoires in COVID-19. The table came from immunoSEQ multiplex PCR; TCRdb's copy has only in-frame clones and leaves some out. Of fewer than 300,000 clones listed, 80% to 85% are singletons. The source material was peripheral blood. Receptors originate from a person between 70 and 80 years old with COVID-19, enrolled during active disease.

V gene TRBV7-2 combines with J gene TRBJ2-4; no firm D call. The CDR3 length is 12 residues. Deletions cut 1 base from V and 9 bases from J, with 7 bases between. CDR1 is SGHTA, CDR2 FQGNSA, per germline. The CDR3 region is CASSLGPGIQYF. The CDR3 region has the DNA TGTGCCAGCAGCTTAGGACCAGGCATTCAGTACTTC.

The chain carries TRBV28 and TRBJ2-1; 14 nucleotides match TRBD2. V gave up 7 bases and J gave up 14 bases; unmatched junction bases: 13. Per the germline V gene, CDR1 is MDHEN and CDR2 is SYDVKM. The CDR3 length is 15 residues. The CDR3, as DNA: TGTGCCAGCACCCAGGGACTAGCGGGGGCCCGAAGGGAGTTCTTC. As protein: CASTQGLAGARREFF.

The genes are TRBV6-6 and TRBJ1-1; D call uncertain. The V and J ends lost 2 bases and 4 bases respectively, with 8 bases between them. The CDR3 runs 13 residues. Germline V gene data show CDR1 as MNHNY and CDR2 as SVGAGI (reference sequence). The CDR3 is CASSYALSTEAFF. The CDR3 nucleotides are TGTGCCAGCAGTTACGCCCTATCCACTGAAGCTTTCTTT.

This clone was observed a single time. The V call is TRBV5-6, the J call TRBJ1-2, with D perhaps TRBD1 (6 bases). This CDR3 comprises 15 residues. Germline assignment: CDR1 SGHDT and CDR2 YYEEEE. Trimming removed 4 bases from V and 0 bases from J, with 13 bases in between. This chain's CDR3 is CASSRVTGANYGYTF. The CDR3 DNA reads TGTGCCAGCAGCCGGGTGACAGGAGCTAACTATGGCTACACCTTC.

The chain employs TRBV18 and TRBJ2-3, with TRBD1 identical over 7 bases. Trimming took 3 bases from V and 0 from J; bases not matched to a gene: 6. This CDR3 has 16 amino acids. The V gene's germline CDR1 is KGHSH and CDR2 LQKENI. The CDR3 DNA follows: TGTGCCAGCTCACCCCGGACAGGACGAAGCACAGATACGCAGTATTTT. The encoded protein is CASSPRTGRSTDTQYF.

This clone was counted many times. J is TRBJ1-6 and V is TRBV3-1 (or the pseudogene TRBV3-2); TRBD1 is a possible D gene (6 bases). CDR1 is LGHDT, CDR2 YNNKEL, per germline (reference sequence). CDR3 length: 13 amino acids. The ends were cut back, 1 base at V and 13 bases at J, with 11 bases in the middle. The CDR3 DNA follows: TGTGCCAGCAGCCAAGGTCAGGGGTTGCCCCTCCACTTT. It codes for CASSQGQGLPLHF.

The chain is built from TRBV28 and TRBJ1-6, with 10 bases that match TRBD1. CDR1 MDHEN and CDR2 SYDVKM come from the germline V gene. The CDR3 runs to 14 residues. With V trimmed by 5 bases and J by 8 bases, 3 bases remained unmatched. DNA of the CDR3: TGTGCCAGCAGTCGGGACAGGGGTTATTCACCCCTCCACTTT. Translating it yields CASSRDRGYSPLHF.

The CDR3 DNA sequence: TGTGCCATCAGTGAGTCGGGGGGGGAACGAGATACGCAGTATTTT. Its protein product is CAISESGGERDTQYF. The V call is TRBV10-3, the J call TRBJ2-3; 7 bases are shared with TRBD2. There are 15 residues in the CDR3. Looked up from germline, CDR1 is ENHRY and CDR2 is SYGVKD. The ends lost 0 bases at V and 5 bases at J; junction bases unmatched: 5.

The rearrangement uses TRBV5-1 and TRBJ2-3; 7 nucleotides line up with TRBD2. The CDR3 length is 14 residues. Trimming cost V 4 bases and J 2 bases; bases outside gene matches: 4. The germline V gene has CDR1 SGHRS and CDR2 YFSETQ. The CDR3: CASSQSGITDTQYF. Here the CDR3 DNA reads TGCGCCAGCAGCCAGAGCGGGATCACAGATACGCAGTATTTT.

V usage is TRBV19 and J usage is TRBJ1-2, with 7 bases fitting TRBD1. J was trimmed by 6 bases and V by 5 bases; bases with no gene match: 9. The CDR3 spans 14 residues. Germline CDR1 reads LNHDA; CDR2 reads SQIVND (reference sequence). As DNA, the CDR3 is TGTGCCAGTAGTCCGACGGACAGGATGCATGGCTACACCTTC. This translates into CASSPTDRMHGYTF.

The chain carries TRBV4-2 and TRBJ1-5, with 7 bases that match TRBD1. The CDR3 totals 14 residues. Per germline, CDR1 LGHNA and CDR2 YNFKEQ. The V and J ends lost 4 bases and 1 base, in that order; junction bases with no gene match: 1. The CDR3 DNA reads TGTGCCAGCAGCCCGGGACAGAGCAATCAGCCCCAGCATTTT. This gives the protein CASSPGQSNQPQHF.

The V and J genes are TRBV27 and TRBJ1-2, with D possibly matching TRBD1 (6 bases). This CDR3 region has 14 residues. Per germline, CDR1 MNHEY and CDR2 SMNVEV (reference sequence). The V end lost 3 bases, the J end lost 4 bases, and 12 bases lay between the germline ends. In DNA form, the CDR3 reads TGTGCCAGCAGTTTGGCGAGGACAGCCTATGGCTACACCTTC. Its translation: CASSLARTAYGYTF.

V is TRBV12-2 and J is TRBJ2-1; the D segment call TRBD1 is taken from the table without a DNA check. TRBV12-2 is assigned pseudogene status. This CDR3 comprises 18 residues. As DNA, the CDR3 is TGTGCAAGTCGCTTAGCGCTATGGACAGGGCGTTCCTACAATGAGCAGTTCTTC. Its protein is CASRLALWTGRSYNEQFF.

The chain joins TRBV6-5 to TRBJ2-7; 11 bases line up with TRBD1. Germline CDR1 and CDR2: MNHEY and SVGAGI. CDR3 size: 14 residues. After removal of 4 bases from V and 6 bases from J, the junction contained 5 bases not matched to a gene. CDR3 nucleotides: TGTGCCAGCAGTTTCGGGACAGGGGGTTTCGAGCAGTACTTC. This gives the protein CASSFGTGGFEQYF.

The rearrangement uses TRBV9 and TRBJ2-1; TRBD2 matches 10 bases. The V segment lost 0 bases and the J segment 5 bases; nucleotides outside the gene matches: 5. The germline gives CDR1 SGDLS, CDR2 YYNGEE. CDR3 length: 16 residues. CDR3 nucleotide sequence: TGTGCCAGCAGCGTAGGGCCTAGCGGGAGTAACAATGAGCAGTTCTTC. This translates into CASSVGPSGSNNEQFF.

This clone was seen only once. The rearrangement joins TRBV14 to TRBJ2-3; possible D gene TRBD2, 6 bases. Germline V CDR1 and CDR2: SGHDN, FVKESK. The CDR3 runs to 15 residues. The V end was cut by 6 bases, the J end by 1 base, with 14 bases between. The CDR3 loop is CASSPRGWGTDTQYF. In DNA form, the CDR3 reads TGTGCCAGCAGTCCGCGGGGTTGGGGCACAGATACGCAGTATTTT. Complete variable domain (other parts from reference TRBV14 and TRBJ2-3): EAGVTQFPSHSVIEKGQTVTLRCDPISGHDNLYWYRRVMGKEIKFLLHFVKESKQDESGMPNNRFLAERTGGTYSTLKVQPAELEDSGVYFCASSPRGWGTDTQYFGPGTRLTVL.

This CDR3 reads CASRSPVRGMYGYTF. The CDR3 DNA sequence: TGTGCCAGCCGTAGTCCTGTCAGGGGGATGTATGGCTACACCTTC. This rearrangement joins TRBV21-1 to TRBJ1-2; the table calls TRBD1, which could not be checked here. TRBV21-1 has pseudogene status. This CDR3 has 15 amino acids.

The chain joins TRBV19 to TRBJ1-2; 7 bases line up with TRBD1. The V segment lost 2 bases and the J segment 4 bases; nucleotides outside the gene matches: 4. Germline V lookup: CDR1 LNHDA, CDR2 SQIVND (reference sequence). This CDR3 spans 14 amino acids. CDR3: CASSIQTGSYGYTF. The CDR3 DNA reads TGTGCCAGTAGTATACAGACAGGGAGCTATGGCTACACCTTC.